This T cell receptor (beta chain) is from a study of blood T cell repertoires in COVID-19. As for the study in general: The samples span acute and convalescent COVID-19 from the United States, Italy and Spain. PBMCs, B-cell-depleted T cells, or T cells provided the cDNA or gDNA that made up the material.

This CDR3 has 17 residues. Losses at the gene ends were 10 bases for V and 9 bases for J; bases not matched to a gene: 16. Germline CDR1 is SGHVS and CDR2 is FNYEAQ. Original handling: Researchers report that nucleated cell counts were estimated from reference gene primer amplification. Measured with immunoSEQ multiplex PCR; TCRdb has only the in-frame clones, and not every one. The V and J calls and the clone size are those of that table, but D and trimming were determined from the DNA. Of around 170,000 clones in the sample, roughly nine tenths are singletons; the top ten hold less than 3.5%. V gene TRBV7-6 combines with J gene TRBJ2-1; 15 positions match TRBD2. The receptor was derived from a woman aged 25 to 39 with active or convalescent COVID-19. The sequencing input was peripheral blood. CDR3 amino acids: CATQPPTGLAGGGEQFF. The CDR3 bases are TGTGCCACCCAGCCTCCGACGGGACTAGCGGGGGGCGGTGAGCAGTTCTTC.